This is a list of T cell receptor beta chains from one sample in a study of beta chain features in type 1 diabetes. Produced via immunoSEQ multiplex PCR; TCRdb's table is partial and in-frame only. The sample lists 640,000 or so clones, under 15% occurring once. The sample was naive CD4+ T cells from blood. These receptors were obtained from a man younger than 30 with type 1 diabetes. Both conserved end residues are part of each CDR3. The D gene is left open where the match is weak. Size values are once, few and many counts, or a class for expanded clones, and some rows have none.

CDR3nt: TGTGCCAGCAGGGCAGGAATGAGCACTGAAGCTTTCTTT
CDR3aa: CASRAGMSTEAFF
v_gene: TRBV27
abundance: few
j_gene: TRBJ1-1
d_gene: NA

CDR3nt: TGTGCCTGGAGCGGGAGGGGGGGCACTAATGAAAAACTGTTTTTT
CDR3aa: CAWSGRGGTNEKLFF
v_gene: TRBV30
abundance: NA
j_gene: TRBJ1-4
d_gene: NA

CDR3nt: TGTGCCACCAGCAGAGATGCGCTGGTACCCGCGGGCGAGCAGTACTTC
CDR3aa: CATSRDALVPAGEQYF
v_gene: TRBV15
abundance: NA
j_gene: TRBJ2-7
d_gene: NA

CDR3nt: TGTGCCAGCAGCTACCTCCAGGGAACTGAAGCTTTCTTT
CDR3aa: CASSYLQGTEAFF
v_gene: TRBV7-3
abundance: NA
j_gene: TRBJ1-1
d_gene: NA

CDR3nt: TGTGCCAGCAGCCTATACAGGGGGTATCACGAGCAGTACTTC
CDR3aa: CASSLYRGYHEQYF
v_gene: TRBV7-9
abundance: few
j_gene: TRBJ2-7
d_gene: TRBD1

CDR3nt: TGTGCCTGGAGTGTACTATTCACAGATACGCAGTATTTT
CDR3aa: CAWSVLFTDTQYF
v_gene: TRBV30
abundance: NA
j_gene: TRBJ2-3
d_gene: NA

CDR3nt: TGTGCCAGCAGCCCCCGGAAGGGGGGCACAGATACGCAGTATTTT
CDR3aa: CASSPRKGGTDTQYF
v_gene: TRBV2
abundance: NA
j_gene: TRBJ2-3
d_gene: NA

CDR3nt: TGTGCCAGCAGCCAAGACAGTTCTGGGGCCAACGTCCTGACTTTC
CDR3aa: CASSQDSSGANVLTF
v_gene: TRBV4-1
abundance: few
j_gene: TRBJ2-6
d_gene: NA

CDR3nt: TGCAGCGTTGAGGGGTTAAGTGAAAAACTGTTTTTT
CDR3aa: CSVEGLSEKLFF
v_gene: TRBV29-1
abundance: NA
j_gene: TRBJ1-4
d_gene: NA

CDR3nt: TGCAGCGTTGCCAAGGGACAGGCGGATAGCAATCAGCCCCAGCATTTT
CDR3aa: CSVAKGQADSNQPQHF
v_gene: TRBV29-1
abundance: few
j_gene: TRBJ1-5
d_gene: TRBD1

CDR3nt: TGTGCCAGCAGTTTAAGTCGGCAGGGCCCCTCCTACGAGCAGTACTTC
CDR3aa: CASSLSRQGPSYEQYF
v_gene: TRBV27
abundance: NA
j_gene: TRBJ2-7
d_gene: NA

CDR3nt: TGTGCCAGCACCCCTTGGGGACAGGGTACCTACGAGCAGTACTTC
CDR3aa: CASTPWGQGTYEQYF
v_gene: TRBV7-2
abundance: NA
j_gene: TRBJ2-7
d_gene: TRBD1

CDR3nt: TGCGCCAGCAGCTTTGCGGGGGGGCAGGAAGAGACCCAGTACTTC
CDR3aa: CASSFAGGQEETQYF
v_gene: TRBV5-1
abundance: NA
j_gene: TRBJ2-5
d_gene: TRBD2

CDR3nt: TGCAGCGTTGACGAGGGGGGGTACGAGCAGTACTTC
CDR3aa: CSVDEGGYEQYF
v_gene: TRBV29-1
abundance: many
j_gene: TRBJ2-7
d_gene: NA

CDR3nt: TGTGCCAGCAGCGTAGCTCCCGGACAGAGTAACAATGAGCAGTTCTTC
CDR3aa: CASSVAPGQSNNEQFF
v_gene: TRBV9
abundance: few
j_gene: TRBJ2-1
d_gene: NA

CDR3nt: TGCGCCAGCAGTGAGCGGGACAGGGGAGGCACTGAAGCTTTCTTT
CDR3aa: CASSERDRGGTEAFF
v_gene: TRBV10-2
abundance: few
j_gene: TRBJ1-1
d_gene: TRBD1

CDR3nt: TGTGCCAGCAGTTTATCTCCGCAGGGGAGGGTGGCTTTCTTT
CDR3aa: CASSLSPQGRVAFF
v_gene: TRBV27
abundance: NA
j_gene: TRBJ1-1
d_gene: NA

CDR3nt: TGTGCCAGCAGTGAGGGGGGGTTCCTTGGCTACACCTTC
CDR3aa: CASSEGGFLGYTF
v_gene: TRBV25-1
abundance: few
j_gene: TRBJ1-2
d_gene: NA

CDR3nt: TGCGCCAGCGGACCCACAGGGAATTCACCCCTCCACTTT
CDR3aa: CASGPTGNSPLHF
v_gene: TRBV5-1
abundance: few
j_gene: TRBJ1-6
d_gene: NA

CDR3nt: TGTGCCAGCAGTGAGGAAAGGGGTCAGGGTGGTGGCTACACCTTC
CDR3aa: CASSEERGQGGGYTF
v_gene: TRBV25-1
abundance: few
j_gene: TRBJ1-2
d_gene: NA

CDR3nt: TGCGCCAGCAGCCCCGGACAGGGTCCCCACCACGAGCAGTACTTC
CDR3aa: CASSPGQGPHHEQYF
v_gene: TRBV4-1
abundance: NA
j_gene: TRBJ2-7
d_gene: TRBD1

CDR3nt: TGTGCCAGCAGCTCCGGACAGGTCTATGGCTACACCTTC
CDR3aa: CASSSGQVYGYTF
v_gene: TRBV5-6
abundance: NA
j_gene: TRBJ1-2
d_gene: TRBD1

CDR3nt: TGTGCCAGCATTTCGAACGGCGACTATGGCTACACCTTC
CDR3aa: CASISNGDYGYTF
v_gene: TRBV28
abundance: NA
j_gene: TRBJ1-2
d_gene: NA

CDR3nt: TGTGCCAGCGGCGGGTGGGGAGAGACCCAGTACTTC
CDR3aa: CASGGWGETQYF
v_gene: TRBV25-1
abundance: NA
j_gene: TRBJ2-5
d_gene: NA

CDR3nt: TGTGCCAGTACAGGGACAGGACTTCAAGAGACCCAGTACTTC
CDR3aa: CASTGTGLQETQYF
v_gene: TRBV6-1
abundance: NA
j_gene: TRBJ2-5
d_gene: TRBD1

CDR3nt: TGCGCCACCTTTGGACAGGAGTTTTACAATGAGCAGTTCTTC
CDR3aa: CATFGQEFYNEQFF
v_gene: TRBV10-2
abundance: NA
j_gene: TRBJ2-1
d_gene: TRBD1

CDR3nt: TGTGCCAGCAGTTACAAGACCTCCTACGAGCAGTACTTC
CDR3aa: CASSYKTSYEQYF
v_gene: TRBV27
abundance: few
j_gene: TRBJ2-7
d_gene: NA

CDR3nt: TGTGCCTGGGGGACTGGTGGCTACACCTTC
CDR3aa: CAWGTGGYTF
v_gene: TRBV30
abundance: NA
j_gene: TRBJ1-2
d_gene: NA